This is a list of T cell receptor beta chains from one sample in a study of cytomegalovirus exposure and HLA in healthy donors. Only in-frame clones appear in the TCRdb table, and some are missing; sequencing was by immunoSEQ multiplex PCR. The sample comprises fewer than 250,000 clones, roughly four fifths of which are singletons, and 0.2% to 0.25% rests with the top ten. Sequencing input: PBMCs. Receptor source: a girl aged 2-10 years in good health and CMV-seronegative. The CDR3 runs from the conserved cysteine through the conserved F or W. D genes are given only for firm matches. Part of the rows lack a size; the others show once, few, many or a class for expanded clones.

clone size: .; V gene: TRBV7-8; J gene: TRBJ2-5; D gene: .; CDR3 protein: CASSLLMSQETQYF; CDR3 DNA: TGTGCCAGCAGCTTGCTTATGAGTCAAGAGACCCAGTACTTC
clone size: few; V gene: TRBV6-5; J gene: TRBJ1-2; D gene: .; CDR3 protein: CASKRPDGKNYGYTF; CDR3 DNA: TGTGCCAGCAAAAGGCCGGACGGGAAAAACTATGGCTACACCTTC
clone size: .; V gene: TRBV7-3; J gene: TRBJ1-1; D gene: TRBD1; CDR3 protein: CASSPSGQGNTEAFF; CDR3 DNA: TGTGCCAGCAGCCCGTCGGGACAGGGGAACACTGAAGCTTTCTTT
clone size: .; V gene: TRBV30; J gene: TRBJ2-7; D gene: TRBD2; CDR3 protein: CAWSPWRGVNYEQYF; CDR3 DNA: TGTGCCTGGAGTCCCTGGCGGGGGGTTAACTACGAGCAGTACTTC
clone size: .; V gene: TRBV5-1; J gene: TRBJ2-7; D gene: TRBD1; CDR3 protein: CASSKTGGSYEQYF; CDR3 DNA: TGCGCCAGCAGCAAAACAGGGGGCTCCTACGAGCAGTACTTC
clone size: .; V gene: TRBV5-8; J gene: TRBJ2-1; D gene: .; CDR3 protein: CASSLAGDPYNEQFF; CDR3 DNA: TGTGCCAGCAGCTTGGCGGGAGACCCCTACAATGAGCAGTTCTTC
clone size: .; V gene: TRBV5-1; J gene: TRBJ2-1; D gene: TRBD2; CDR3 protein: CASSLGTGTRRYNEQFF; CDR3 DNA: TGCGCCAGCAGCTTGGGGACCGGGACTAGACGCTACAATGAGCAGTTCTTC
clone size: .; V gene: TRBV19; J gene: TRBJ2-1; D gene: TRBD2; CDR3 protein: CASSTTSGGKSFF; CDR3 DNA: TGTGCCAGTAGTACTACTAGCGGGGGGAAGTCGTTCTTC
clone size: few; V gene: TRBV30; J gene: TRBJ1-1; D gene: .; CDR3 protein: CAWSVFYRANTEAFF; CDR3 DNA: TGTGCCTGGAGTGTATTCTACAGGGCCAACACTGAAGCTTTCTTT
clone size: .; V gene: TRBV11-2; J gene: TRBJ2-1; D gene: TRBD1; CDR3 protein: CASSPLTGINNEQFF; CDR3 DNA: TGTGCCAGCAGCCCGTTGACAGGGATTAACAATGAGCAGTTCTTC
clone size: once; V gene: TRBV5-4; J gene: TRBJ1-2; D gene: TRBD1; CDR3 protein: CASSLKQGGRNYGYTF; CDR3 DNA: TGTGCCAGCAGCTTAAAACAGGGGGGGAGAAACTATGGCTACACCTTC
clone size: few; V gene: TRBV10-1; J gene: TRBJ2-7; D gene: .; CDR3 protein: CASSEDGLVYEQYF; CDR3 DNA: TGCGCCAGCAGTGAGGATGGGCTGGTCTACGAGCAGTACTTC
clone size: .; V gene: TRBV29-1; J gene: TRBJ2-1; D gene: .; CDR3 protein: CSVVRHDRRPPYNEQFF; CDR3 DNA: TGCAGCGTTGTTAGGCATGACAGGCGACCTCCCTACAATGAGCAGTTCTTC
clone size: .; V gene: TRBV9; J gene: TRBJ2-3; D gene: .; CDR3 protein: CASSSLTKFPPDTQYF; CDR3 DNA: TGTGCCAGCAGCTCTCTGACTAAGTTCCCGCCAGATACGCAGTATTTT
clone size: .; V gene: TRBV10-3; J gene: TRBJ1-3; D gene: .; CDR3 protein: CAIRDWTSSGNTIYF; CDR3 DNA: TGTGCCATCCGAGACTGGACATCCTCTGGAAACACCATATATTTT
clone size: .; V gene: TRBV10-3; J gene: TRBJ2-3; D gene: TRBD2; CDR3 protein: CAISENRAGGTSGTQYF; CDR3 DNA: TGTGCCATCAGTGAGAATCGAGCGGGAGGGACTTCAGGTACGCAGTATTTT
clone size: .; V gene: TRBV30; J gene: TRBJ2-7; D gene: .; CDR3 protein: CAWSLGGSSYEQYF; CDR3 DNA: TGTGCCTGGAGCCTCGGGGGTAGCTCCTACGAGCAGTACTTC
clone size: .; V gene: TRBV5-1; J gene: TRBJ1-1; D gene: TRBD1; CDR3 protein: CASSLGQGARVGTEAFF; CDR3 DNA: TGCGCCAGCAGCCTCGGACAGGGGGCTCGAGTGGGCACTGAAGCTTTCTTT
clone size: once; V gene: TRBV7-2; J gene: TRBJ2-5; D gene: .; CDR3 protein: CASSLWVGNQETQYF; CDR3 DNA: TGTGCCAGCAGCTTATGGGTCGGGAACCAAGAGACCCAGTACTTC
clone size: .; V gene: TRBV6-1; J gene: TRBJ1-5; D gene: TRBD1; CDR3 protein: CASSDGQGGRYSNQPQHF; CDR3 DNA: TGTGCCAGCAGTGACGGACAGGGGGGACGTTATAGCAATCAGCCCCAGCATTTT
clone size: .; V gene: TRBV5-4; J gene: TRBJ1-6; D gene: .; CDR3 protein: CASSLGQSYNSPLHF; CDR3 DNA: TGTGCCAGCAGCTTGGGACAGTCTTATAATTCACCCCTCCACTTT
clone size: .; V gene: TRBV6-5; J gene: TRBJ2-7; D gene: TRBD2; CDR3 protein: CASKRGEGSYEQYF; CDR3 DNA: TGTGCCAGCAAGAGAGGGGAGGGGTCTTACGAGCAGTACTTC
clone size: .; V gene: TRBV7-9; J gene: TRBJ2-2; D gene: .; CDR3 protein: CASAGYGDLHGELFF; CDR3 DNA: TGTGCCAGCGCCGGATACGGGGACTTACACGGGGAGCTGTTTTTT
clone size: .; V gene: TRBV9; J gene: TRBJ1-1; D gene: TRBD1; CDR3 protein: CASSLGQGAAFF; CDR3 DNA: TGTGCCAGCAGCTTGGGACAGGGGGCCGCTTTCTTT
clone size: .; V gene: TRBV5-1; J gene: TRBJ2-1; D gene: TRBD2; CDR3 protein: CASGLYPGTSGGGSYNEQFF; CDR3 DNA: TGCGCCAGCGGATTATACCCCGGGACTAGCGGGGGGGGCTCCTACAATGAGCAGTTCTTC
clone size: .; V gene: TRBV9; J gene: TRBJ2-2; D gene: TRBD2; CDR3 protein: CASSIAGVTGELFF; CDR3 DNA: TGTGCCAGCAGTATAGCGGGGGTCACCGGGGAGCTGTTTTTT
clone size: few; V gene: TRBV4-1; J gene: TRBJ1-1; D gene: .; CDR3 protein: CASSLTASGFPNTEAFF; CDR3 DNA: TGCGCCAGCAGCCTAACTGCTTCAGGGTTTCCGAACACTGAAGCTTTCTTT
clone size: .; V gene: TRBV21-1; J gene: TRBJ2-7; D gene: .; CDR3 protein: CASSIVCGTGPHEQYF; CDR3 DNA: TGTGCCAGCAGCATAGTCTGCGGGACAGGTCCTCACGAGCAGTACTTC
clone size: few; V gene: TRBV4-1; J gene: TRBJ2-7; D gene: TRBD1; CDR3 protein: CASSQATGGYEQYF; CDR3 DNA: TGCGCCAGCAGCCAAGCGACAGGGGGCTACGAGCAGTACTTC
clone size: .; V gene: TRBV9; J gene: TRBJ1-1; D gene: .; CDR3 protein: CASSVVGGGSAEAFF; CDR3 DNA: TGTGCCAGCAGCGTAGTCGGGGGGGGCTCCGCTGAAGCTTTCTTT